These 32 T cell receptor beta chains were all obtained from the same sample, sequenced in a study of control samples from healthy donors and cancer patients. Sequencing was performed with immunoSEQ multiplex PCR; in TCRdb, only in-frame clones are kept and a portion is missing. This sample yields about 130,000 clones, of which 85% to 95% are seen a single time; 1.7% belongs to the top ten. The source material was PBMCs. The origin of the receptors is a man between 45 and 60 years old with head and neck cancer.

This chain uses TRBV9 with TRBJ2-3, with TRBD2 matching 9 bases. The CDR3 extends over 16 amino acids. The V and J ends lost 4 bases and 8 bases, in that order; junction bases with no gene match: 14. Germline V gene sequence: CDR1 SGDLS, CDR2 YYNGEE. The CDR3 nucleotides are TGTGCCAGCAGCCGTCCAGGAGGCGGGGGGGCCGGTACGCAGTATTTT. Translated, it gives CASSRPGGGGAGTQYF.

The gene calls are TRBV2 and TRBJ2-3; TRBD1 might be the D (6 bases). With 10 bases removed from V and 2 bases from J, the gap between germline ends came to 10 bases. Germline V CDR1 and CDR2: SNHLY, FYNNEI. This CDR3 has 12 residues. In DNA form, the CDR3 reads TGTGCCACCCAGGGGCCCACAGATACGCAGTATTTT. Translating it yields CATQGPTDTQYF.

The genes are TRBV19 and TRBJ2-5, with 7 bases lining up with TRBD1. The CDR3 runs 15 residues. The ends lost 3 bases at V and 1 base at J; junction bases unmatched: 5. Germline CDR1 is LNHDA and CDR2 is SQIVND (reference sequence). The CDR3 here is CASSIAGGGQETQYF. The CDR3, as DNA: TGTGCCAGTAGTATCGCAGGGGGTGGCCAAGAGACCCAGTACTTC.

This rearrangement joins TRBV2 to TRBJ2-5; D might be TRBD2 (5 bases). Germline assignment: CDR1 SNHLY and CDR2 FYNNEI. Trimming stripped 3 bases from V and 4 bases from J, with 15 bases between. CDR3 length: 15 amino acids. CDR3 DNA: TGTGCCAGCAGTGATTGGGTCACCGAGGGAGAGACCCAGTACTTC. Translation gives CASSDWVTEGETQYF.

The genes are TRBV12-3 or TRBV12-4 and TRBJ2-5; 12 bases agree with TRBD2. V lost 8 bases, J lost 3 bases, and 1 base stayed unmatched. The CDR3 consists of 13 residues. The chain's CDR3 is CASWTSGEETQYF. CDR3 sequence (DNA): TGTGCCAGCTGGACTAGCGGGGAAGAGACCCAGTACTTC.

Regarding this clone: The same CDR3 is also encoded by other DNA sequences in this sample. The V and J genes are TRBV6-5 and TRBJ1-3, with 7 nucleotides matching TRBD1. Germline V gene sequence: CDR1 MNHEY, CDR2 SVGAGI. The CDR3 is 13 residues long. Unmatched junction bases numbered 3, after V lost 8 bases and J lost 2 bases. The CDR3 coding sequence is TGTGCCAGCGGTACAGGGGCTGGAAACACCATATATTTT. This sequence encodes CASGTGAGNTIYF.

This clone was counted between two and nine times. The chain is built from TRBV19 and TRBJ1-2, with 9 bases identical to TRBD1. J was trimmed by 2 bases and V by 3 bases; bases with no gene match: 10. CDR1 is LNHDA and CDR2 is SQIVND in the germline V gene (reference sequence). There are 17 residues in the CDR3. CDR3 residues: CASSMGDRVAVNYGYTF. Here the CDR3 DNA reads TGTGCCAGTAGTATGGGGGACAGGGTCGCCGTGAACTATGGCTACACCTTC.

The V and J genes are TRBV3-1 (or the pseudogene TRBV3-2) and TRBJ2-3, with D maybe TRBD1 (5 bases). Germline V lookup: CDR1 LGHDT, CDR2 YNNKEL (reference sequence). The CDR3 spans 15 residues. The V end lost 5 bases, the J end lost 3 bases, and 15 bases lay between the germline ends. The CDR3 protein is CASSLLTALTDTQYF. The CDR3 coding sequence is TGTGCCAGCAGCTTACTGACAGCCCTAACAGATACGCAGTATTTT.

Comment on this clone: The sample has other DNA sequences that encode this CDR3 too. The chain links TRBV27 to TRBJ1-6, with TRBD1 matching over 7 bases. This CDR3 contains 14 residues. J was trimmed by 7 bases and V by 3 bases; bases with no gene match: 3. Germline V gene data show CDR1 as MNHEY and CDR2 as SMNVEV (reference sequence). Here the CDR3 reads CASSFRQGNSPLHF. DNA of the CDR3: TGTGCCAGCAGTTTTCGACAGGGAAATTCACCCCTCCACTTT.

The chain uses TRBV28 and TRBJ2-1, with no clear D. Germline CDR1 and CDR2: MDHEN and SYDVKM. V lost 3 bases to trimming and J lost 8 bases, with 8 bases between them. This CDR3 contains 12 residues. Here the CDR3 reads CASSFALDEQFF. DNA for the CDR3: TGTGCCAGCAGTTTTGCTCTAGATGAGCAGTTCTTC.

The CDR3 loop reads CASRPRAAQETQYF. CDR3 coding DNA: TGTGCCAGCAGGCCGAGGGCGGCTCAAGAGACCCAGTACTTC. This chain uses TRBV2 with TRBJ2-5, with D possibly TRBD2 on 5 matching bases. The CDR3 totals 14 residues. Germline assignment: CDR1 SNHLY and CDR2 FYNNEI. The V end was cut by 6 bases, the J end by 2 bases, with 13 bases between.

The J gene is TRBJ2-5, the V gene TRBV5-6; a weak D match, TRBD1 (6 bases). The V and J ends lost 0 bases and 0 bases respectively, with 6 bases between them. CDR3 length: 14 amino acids. Germline lookup yields CDR1 SGHDT and CDR2 YYEEEE. As DNA, the CDR3 is TGTGCCAGCAGCTTGGGGGACAACCAAGAGACCCAGTACTTC. Protein product: CASSLGDNQETQYF.

This chain connects TRBV19 to TRBJ2-5, with 7 bases identical to TRBD2. This CDR3 has 14 residues. The germline gives CDR1 LNHDA, CDR2 SQIVND (reference sequence). The trim removed 3 bases at V and 3 bases at J, leaving 4 bases unmatched. The CDR3 DNA follows: TGTGCCAGTAGTATCTGGGGGGGGGAAGAGACCCAGTACTTC. Translation gives CASSIWGGEETQYF.

The CDR3 loop is CASSQGPLEQYF. DNA for the CDR3: TGTGCCAGCAGCCAAGGGCCCCTCGAGCAGTACTTC. The chain links TRBV3-1 (or the pseudogene TRBV3-2) to TRBJ2-7; D unresolved. V was clipped by 1 base and J by 6 bases, with 7 bases between them. The CDR3 length is 12 residues. Germline V gene data show CDR1 as LGHDT and CDR2 as YNNKEL (reference sequence).

The V and J genes are TRBV19 and TRBJ2-1; D may be TRBD1 (5 bases). Trimming shortened V by 9 bases and J by 5 bases, and 5 bases separated the two germline ends. In germline, CDR1 is LNHDA, CDR2 SQIVND (reference sequence). This CDR3 region has 10 residues. DNA for the CDR3: TGTGCCAGAGGGGACAATGAGCAGTTCTTC. Translation gives CARGDNEQFF.

The chain employs TRBV27 and TRBJ2-1, with 7 bases matching TRBD2. The J segment lost 6 bases and the V segment lost 6 bases, leaving 11 bases of the junction unmatched. The CDR3 sequence is 15 residues long. The V gene's germline CDR1 is MNHEY and CDR2 SMNVEV (reference sequence). Here the CDR3 reads CASSRGVGTGNEQFF. The CDR3 nucleotides are TGTGCCAGCAGCCGGGGGGTTGGGACGGGCAATGAGCAGTTCTTC.

The CDR3 DNA follows: TGCGCCAGCAGCTCCAGCGGGCCCAACTATGGCTACACCTTC. As protein: CASSSSGPNYGYTF. The V and J genes are TRBV5-1 and TRBJ1-2; D is unresolved. Trimming shortened V by 3 bases and J by 2 bases, and 11 bases separated the two germline ends. Per the germline V gene, CDR1 is SGHRS and CDR2 is YFSETQ. CDR3 length: 14 residues.

V gene TRBV15 combines with J gene TRBJ2-4; TRBD2 aligns across 11 bases. The V gene end was trimmed by 1 base and the J gene end by 1 base; junction bases not matched to a gene: 9. CDR3 size: 19 residues. Germline CDR1 LNHNV, CDR2 YYDKDF (reference sequence). The CDR3 reads CATSRVGLAGGRAKNIQYF. The CDR3 DNA reads as TGTGCCACCAGCAGAGTTGGCCTAGCGGGGGGACGCGCCAAAAACATTCAGTACTTC.

The chain couples TRBV27 to TRBJ1-1; D may be TRBD1 (5 bases). The CDR3 covers 14 residues. V lost 1 base and J lost 4, with 10 bases in between. The germline gives CDR1 MNHEY, CDR2 SMNVEV (reference sequence). The CDR3 nucleotides read TGTGCCAGCAGTTTATGGGGAAGGGGCACTGAAGCTTTCTTT. This codes for CASSLWGRGTEAFF.

The V call is TRBV3-1 (or the pseudogene TRBV3-2), the J call TRBJ2-2; 12 bases match TRBD2. The CDR3 runs 20 residues. Per the germline V gene, CDR1 is LGHDT and CDR2 is YNNKEL (reference sequence). V shed 0 bases, J shed 5 bases, and the junction held 13 bases outside the gene matches. The CDR3 spells CASSQDNPASGGACTGELFF. The CDR3 coding sequence is TGTGCCAGCAGCCAAGATAATCCCGCTAGCGGGGGGGCGTGTACCGGGGAGCTGTTTTTT.

The J gene is TRBJ1-4, the V gene TRBV11-2; perhaps TRBD1 as D (5 bases). The germline CDR1 and CDR2 sequences are SGHAT and FQNNGV. Trimming pared 5 bases from V and 8 bases from J, leaving 18 bases between. This CDR3 is built from 15 residues. This CDR3 reads CASSRRGLREEKLFF. DNA of the CDR3: TGTGCCAGCAGCCGTCGGGGACTTCGAGAAGAAAAACTGTTTTTT.

V usage is TRBV5-1 and J usage is TRBJ2-7, with 9 bases matching TRBD1. The CDR3 is 14 residues long. V was pared by 5 bases and J by 5 bases, with 8 bases of the junction left unmatched. Germline values: CDR1 SGHRS, CDR2 YFSETQ. The DNA of the CDR3 is TGCGCCAGCAGGACGACAGGGGGAGGGAACGAGCAGTACTTC. This gives the protein CASRTTGGGNEQYF. The variable domain in full, completed from reference TRBV5-1 and TRBJ2-7, reads KAGVTQTPRYLIKTRGQQVTLSCSPISGHRSVSWYQQTPGQGLQFLFEYFSETQRNKGNFPGRFSGRQFSNSRSEMNVSTLELGDSALYLCASRTTGGGNEQYFGPGTRLTVT.

The gene calls are TRBV7-7 and TRBJ2-5; D possibly corresponds to TRBD2 (5 bases). This CDR3 contains 13 residues. Germline CDR1 SSHAT, CDR2 FNYEAQ (reference sequence). Trimming left V 8 bases short and J 5 bases short, with 15 bases between. The CDR3 sequence: CASGLSPAETQYF. CDR3 coding DNA: TGTGCCAGCGGACTTTCCCCAGCCGAGACCCAGTACTTC.

V and J are TRBV2 and TRBJ2-2; a possible D gene is TRBD2 (6 bases). The CDR3 has 12 amino acids. Germline V CDR1 and CDR2: SNHLY, FYNNEI. The V gene lost 6 bases and the J gene lost 7 bases, with 9 bases spanning the gap. CDR3 amino acids: CASSMGGGELFF. The CDR3 nucleotides read TGTGCCAGCAGCATGGGGGGCGGGGAGCTGTTTTTT.

The chain has TRBV9 and TRBJ1-5; D perhaps matches TRBD1 (5 bases). This CDR3 region has 12 residues. V gave up 7 bases and J gave up 0 bases, with 5 bases separating them. Germline CDR1 reads SGDLS; CDR2 reads YYNGEE. CDR3 nucleotides: TGTGCCAGCGGGGGTAGCAATCAGCCCCAGCATTTT. It translates to CASGGSNQPQHF.

CDR3 amino acids: CASSFQGTDTQYF. The CDR3 nucleotides read TGTGCCAGCAGCTTTCAGGGGACAGATACGCAGTATTTT. The V and J genes are TRBV5-6 and TRBJ2-3, with D possibly being TRBD1 (6 bases). In germline, CDR1 is SGHDT, CDR2 YYEEEE. CDR3 length: 13 residues. V was cut by 2 bases and J by 3 bases, with 7 bases left in between.

This sequence joins TRBV4-1 and TRBJ1-1; D might be TRBD1 (6 bases). Trimming removed 1 base from V and 3 bases from J, with 21 bases in between. Germline lookup yields CDR1 MGHRA and CDR2 YSYEKL. This CDR3 is built from 18 residues. CDR3 DNA sequence: TGCGCCAGCAGCCAAGGATGGGGGGGCGCCCCCTCGGACACTGAAGCTTTCTTT. Protein: CASSQGWGGAPSDTEAFF.

The CDR3 spells CASSLGNRANTPNEQFF. CDR3 bases: TGTGCCAGCAGCTTGGGCAACCGGGCTAACACCCCCAATGAGCAGTTCTTC. This chain joins TRBV7-9 and TRBJ2-1; D is undetermined. CDR1 is SEHNR, CDR2 FQNEAQ, per germline (reference sequence). Trimming shortened V by 3 bases and J by 6 bases, and 21 bases separated the two germline ends. The CDR3 runs 17 residues.

The chain couples TRBV7-2 to TRBJ2-2; possibly TRBD2 for D (6 bases). V lost 3 bases and J lost 8, with 10 bases in between. The CDR3 loop spans 13 amino acids. Germline loops: CDR1 SGHTA, CDR2 FQGNSA. The CDR3 nucleotides read TGTGCCAGCAGCTTGTCAGGGACTGGGGAGCTGTTTTTT. Its translation: CASSLSGTGELFF.

The chain employs TRBV10-3 and TRBJ2-2; the D gene is possibly TRBD1 (6 bases). There are 13 residues in the CDR3. Per the germline V gene, CDR1 is ENHRY and CDR2 is SYGVKD. V lost 10 bases to trimming and J lost 6 bases, with 15 bases between them. CDR3 sequence reads: CATLTGTAGELFF. For the CDR3, the DNA is TGTGCCACCCTTACAGGGACGGCCGGGGAGCTGTTTTTT.

The CDR3 bases are TGTGCCAGCAGCCCGACAGGTTACGAGCAGTACTTC. Residues: CASSPTGYEQYF. The chain uses TRBV14 and TRBJ2-7; possibly TRBD1 for D (6 bases). In germline, CDR1 is SGHDN, CDR2 FVKESK. CDR3 length equals 12 residues. V lost 4 bases and J 4 bases, leaving 8 bases between the germline ends.

The chain links TRBV7-2 to TRBJ2-7; 9 nucleotides line up with TRBD1. CDR1 is SGHTA and CDR2 is FQGNSA in the germline V gene. The trim removed 0 bases at V and 4 bases at J, leaving 7 bases unmatched. The CDR3 contains 16 residues. The CDR3 spells CASSLAHRQGVYEQYF. CDR3 bases: TGTGCCAGCAGCTTAGCGCATAGACAGGGGGTATACGAGCAGTACTTC. Full variable domain (rest looked up from reference TRBV7-2 and TRBJ2-7): GAGVSQSPSNKVTEKGKDVELRCDPISGHTALYWYRQSLGQGLEFLIYFQGNSAPDKSGLPSDRFSAERTGGSVSTLTIQRTQQEDSAVYLCASSLAHRQGVYEQYFGPGTRLTVT.